This record covers a single T cell receptor (beta chain). The antigen remains undetermined. This CDR3 has 17 amino acids. Looked up from germline, CDR1 is SGDLS and CDR2 is YYNGEE. The ends lost 6 bases at V and 5 bases at J; junction bases unmatched: 17. The data are from a study of siplizumab effects on memory and regulatory T cells. Findings and caveats of the study: Memory T cells appeared less diverse than naive cells, which seemed to contribute substantially to alloresponse. The Treg-derived share of mappable alloreactive CD4+ clones averaged about 74% with siplizumab and 25% to 30% in controls.

Per individual sample, 95,000 to 100,000 TCR templates were assayed. TCRdb's table, derived via immunoSEQ multiplex PCR, lists solely in-frame clones and lacks some. In the table there are some 75,000 clones, 93% of which are singletons. The clonotype originates from a human donor in good health. The sequenced material came from CD8+ T cells sorted from blood. This chain uses TRBV9 with TRBJ2-3; 8 nucleotides agree with TRBD2. CDR3 in DNA: TGTGCCAGCAACGACGACTTGAACCAGCGGGGGAGAGATACGCAGTATTTT. Residues: CASNDDLNQRGRDTQYF.